This T cell receptor beta chain was documented in a study of T-cell memory formation after mild COVID-19. Constant-segment primers were used for 5'RACE, and the resulting TCR alpha and TCR beta cDNA libraries carried sample barcodes and UMIs. In TCRdb, the 5' RACE reads were re-called with MiXCR into one record per CDR3 protein. The sample yields some 490,000 distinct CDR3 sequences, around a sixth seen once. Concerning this clonotype itself: Its target is unknown.

In germline, CDR1 is DFQATT, CDR2 SNEGSKA (reference sequence). This CDR3 comprises 15 residues. V was shortened by 5 bases and J by 0 bases, with 15 bases between the two germline ends. Study conclusions and caveats: Contracting CD4+ clones were located mainly in CM and EM, and CD8+ clones in EMRA. Pre-infection memory showed some responding clones, and this suggested that cross-reactive memory joined. Whereas later expanders leaned CD4+, clones contracting day 15 to 85 showed a balanced CD4/CD8 makeup.

The sequencing sample was made of PBMCs or a T cell subset sorted from them (not recorded which). The chain recombines TRBV20-1 with TRBJ2-3; D unclear. The source is an adult woman who had mild COVID-19 (a few samples of this study predate the infection). Cell type and time point are not known. Here the CDR3 DNA reads TGCAGTGCTCCACCCGCTACCTCTAGCACAGATACGCAGTATTTT. Protein sequence: CSAPPATSSTDTQYF.